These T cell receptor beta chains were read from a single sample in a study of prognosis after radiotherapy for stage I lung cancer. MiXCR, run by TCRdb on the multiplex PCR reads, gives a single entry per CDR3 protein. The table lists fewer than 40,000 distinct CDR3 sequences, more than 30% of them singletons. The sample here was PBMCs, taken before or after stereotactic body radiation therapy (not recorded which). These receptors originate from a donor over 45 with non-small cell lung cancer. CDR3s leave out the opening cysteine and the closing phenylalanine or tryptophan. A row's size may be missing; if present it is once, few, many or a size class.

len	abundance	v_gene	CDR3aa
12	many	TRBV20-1	SARAQGRNTEAF
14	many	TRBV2	ASSSRTSGVSYEQY
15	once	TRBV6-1	ASSAFSRNSGANVLT
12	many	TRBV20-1	SAPSVLATDTQY
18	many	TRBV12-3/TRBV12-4	ASSSQGLAGESNSYNEQF
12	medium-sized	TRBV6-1	ASTRRAGDSPLH
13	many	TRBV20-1	SARDLAGGIDEQF
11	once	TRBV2	ASKDTMNTEAF
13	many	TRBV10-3	AISESPDSREPQH
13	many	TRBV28	ASSPLDIPHNEQF
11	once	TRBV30	AWRTGLTYEQY
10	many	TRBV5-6	ASSSSGGPKF
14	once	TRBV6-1	ASSLLQGAGTAELF
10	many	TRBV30	AWGLVNTEAF
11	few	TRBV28	ASSWGREYEQY
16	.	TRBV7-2	ASSPRGKWPSNTDTQC
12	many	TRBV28	ASSWDARGRGYT
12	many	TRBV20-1	SAAPLGPGYGYT
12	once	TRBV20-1	SARALTVNYGYT
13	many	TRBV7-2	ASSISGGPTDTQY
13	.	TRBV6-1	ATKPTEGAAGELF
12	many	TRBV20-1	SASLSSRGGELF
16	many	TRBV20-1	SASLLPGTGGFNQPQH
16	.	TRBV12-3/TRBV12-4	ASSALRTSGRGTGELF
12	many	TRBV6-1	ASKPAFRAYEQY
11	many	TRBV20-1	SARGEGDQPQH
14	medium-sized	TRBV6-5	ASSSKGGLNTGELF
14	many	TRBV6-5	ASSSSTGSYNSPLH
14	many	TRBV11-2	ASSSPSGGGGNTQY
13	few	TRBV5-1	ASSFGRVGDSPLH
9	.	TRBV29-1	STLDNLEAF
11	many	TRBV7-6	ASSRGIQETQY
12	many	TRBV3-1	ASSQVADTGELF
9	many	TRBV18	ASRNTGELF
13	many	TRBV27	ASSPLAGVYNEQF
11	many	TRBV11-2	ASRRVSEETQY
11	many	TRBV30	AWSRQSGNTIY
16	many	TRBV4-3	ASSQVPNLREDGYEQY
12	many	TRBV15	ATSRGPGDNEQF
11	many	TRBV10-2	ASSSYRDYGYT
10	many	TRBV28	ASSLKATEAF
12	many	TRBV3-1	ASSQDSTANEQF
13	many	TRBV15	ATSRIQRQGAEQY